The 4 T cell receptor beta chains given below trace back to one sample, sequenced in a study of cytomegalovirus exposure and HLA in healthy donors. PCR involved 60 Vbeta and 13 Jbeta primers. The method was immunoSEQ multiplex PCR; TCRdb's version includes in-frame clones alone and lacks a portion of them. The sample holds 65,000 to 95,000 clones, under 80% seen once. Sequencing was carried out using PBMCs. The receptor set was obtained from a male donor in good health and CMV-seropositive.

J is TRBJ2-7 and V is TRBV18; D is uncertain. The CDR3 runs to 15 residues. In germline, CDR1 is KGHSH, CDR2 LQKENI. V lost 4 bases, J lost 0 bases, and 13 bases lay in between. Here the CDR3 DNA reads TGTGCCAGCTCACTCCGTAGCAGTCACTCCTACGAGCAGTACTTC. It translates to CASSLRSSHSYEQYF.

In its sample, this clone was seen once. This chain uses TRBV13 with TRBJ2-3; TRBD2 aligns across 9 bases. Germline V gives CDR1 PRHDT, CDR2 FYEKMQ (reference sequence). Trimming took 2 bases from V and 3 from J; bases not matched to a gene: 3. The CDR3 totals 15 residues. The CDR3 spells CASSLRTSGTDTQYF. The CDR3, as DNA: TGTGCCAGCAGCTTACGTACTAGCGGGACAGATACGCAGTATTTT.

The chain couples TRBV5-1 to TRBJ2-3, with D possibly matching TRBD2 (5 bases). CDR3 length equals 14 residues. Germline V gives CDR1 SGHRS, CDR2 YFSETQ. V was clipped by 4 bases and J by 0 bases, with 9 bases between them. In DNA, the CDR3 is TGCGCCAGCAGCCCGGACTTAAGCACAGATACGCAGTATTTT. Translated: CASSPDLSTDTQYF.

The genes are TRBV28 and TRBJ2-7, with TRBD1 matching over 8 bases. J was trimmed by 5 bases and V by 3 bases; bases with no gene match: 3. The CDR3 loop spans 13 amino acids. The germline V gene has CDR1 MDHEN and CDR2 SYDVKM. CDR3 residues: CASSFATGDEQYF. The CDR3 region has the DNA TGTGCCAGCAGTTTTGCGACAGGGGACGAGCAGTACTTC. Full variable domain (outside the CDR3, taken from reference TRBV28 and TRBJ2-7): DVKVTQSSRYLVKRTGEKVFLECVQDMDHENMFWYRQDPGLGLRLIYFSYDVKMKEKGDIPEGYSVSREKKERFSLILESASTNQTSMYLCASSFATGDEQYFGPGTRLTVT.